These 20 T cell receptor beta chains were sequenced from one sample in a study of T cell changes during pregnancy in multiple sclerosis. Data came from immunoSEQ multiplex PCR; TCRdb stores just in-frame clones and leaves some out. The data contain about 62,000 clones, roughly nine tenths of them singletons. The material sequenced was peripheral blood, taken in the first trimester of pregnancy. The receptors derive from a female donor with multiple sclerosis, enrolled in a pregnancy study.

The chain joins TRBV30 to TRBJ2-5; weak D call: TRBD2 (5 bases). Per the germline V gene, CDR1 is GTSNPN and CDR2 is SVGIG (reference sequence). Trimming took off 3 bases at V and 1 base at J, with 9 bases between the two ends. There are 13 residues in the CDR3. The CDR3: CAWSGGFQETQYF. DNA of the CDR3: TGTGCCTGGAGCGGCGGGTTCCAAGAGACCCAGTACTTC.

The rearrangement links TRBV6-5 to TRBJ2-7; the match to TRBD1 covers 7 bases. V gave up 0 bases and J gave up 3 bases; unmatched junction bases: 5. Germline-derived CDR1 and CDR2 are MNHEY and SVGAGI. The CDR3 length is 15 residues. CDR3 DNA sequence: TGTGCCAGCAGTTACTCGTGGACAGGCGGCTACGAGCAGTACTTC. This codes for CASSYSWTGGYEQYF.

The chain employs TRBV5-4 and TRBJ1-1, with D perhaps matching TRBD1 (6 bases). The CDR3 is 14 residues long. CDR1 and CDR2 (germline): SGHNT, YYREEE (reference sequence). Trimming took 3 bases from V and 7 from J, leaving 16 bases between them. The CDR3, as DNA: TGTGCCAGCAGCTCGGGACAACCGTGGAATGAAGCTTTCTTT. It is translated as CASSSGQPWNEAFF.

The rearrangement links TRBV7-2 to TRBJ2-7; TRBD2 agrees at 8 bases. V trimming: 4 bases; J trimming: 0 bases; junction bases outside the gene matches: 2. The germline CDR1 and CDR2 sequences are SGHTA and FQGNSA. The CDR3 has 14 amino acids. The CDR3 protein is CASSSGGSSYEQYF. DNA of the CDR3: TGTGCCAGCAGCTCGGGGGGGTCCTCCTACGAGCAGTACTTC.

J is TRBJ1-6 and V is TRBV5-8; D perhaps matches TRBD1 (6 bases). CDR3 length: 16 residues. Per germline, CDR1 SGHTS and CDR2 YDEGEE. V was trimmed by 6 bases and J by 6 bases, leaving 19 bases between them. The DNA of the CDR3 is TGTGCCAGCACACACTTCAGGGGCGTGGGTAATTCACCCCTCCACTTT. Protein sequence: CASTHFRGVGNSPLHF.

The chain is built from TRBV30 and TRBJ1-1, with a weak D call TRBD1 (6 bases). The V end lost 3 bases, the J end lost 4 bases, and 18 bases lay between the germline ends. The CDR3 runs 15 residues. The germline CDR1 and CDR2 sequences are GTSNPN and SVGIG (reference sequence). The CDR3 here is CAWSSYQGGGTEAFF. As DNA, the CDR3 is TGTGCCTGGAGCTCCTATCAAGGGGGGGGCACTGAAGCTTTCTTT.

The gene calls are TRBV30 and TRBJ2-3; D perhaps matches TRBD1 (5 bases). V was shortened by 2 bases and J by 5 bases, with 14 bases between the two germline ends. CDR3 size: 14 residues. CDR1 is GTSNPN and CDR2 is SVGIG in the germline V gene (reference sequence). The CDR3 protein is CAWSPGPRGDTQYF. In DNA, the CDR3 is TGTGCCTGGAGTCCAGGGCCAAGGGGAGATACGCAGTATTTT.

The gene calls are TRBV19 and TRBJ1-3; D perhaps matches TRBD1 (5 bases). V was shortened by 2 bases and J by 3 bases, with 14 bases between the two germline ends. Germline V gene data show CDR1 as LNHDA and CDR2 as SQIVND (reference sequence). The CDR3 totals 16 residues. CDR3 sequence: CASSISWQGGGNTIYF. The CDR3 nucleotides are TGTGCCAGTAGTATATCGTGGCAGGGCGGTGGAAACACCATATATTTT.

The chain employs TRBV9 and TRBJ1-4; D is undetermined. V shed 3 bases and J shed 6 bases, with 15 bases lying between them. The CDR3 totals 15 residues. Germline-derived CDR1 and CDR2 are SGDLS and YYNGEE. This CDR3 is CASSDTGTRDEKLFF. In nucleotides, the CDR3 is TGTGCCAGCAGCGACACGGGTACGAGGGATGAAAAACTGTTTTTT.

This chain links TRBV5-4 with TRBJ2-3, with 10 bases identical to TRBD1. Germline-derived CDR1 and CDR2 are SGHNT and YYREEE (reference sequence). CDR3 length: 16 residues. The J segment lost 1 base and the V segment lost 0 bases, leaving 2 bases of the junction unmatched. The CDR3 loop is CASSLGGTGGTDTQYF. The CDR3 DNA reads TGTGCCAGCAGCTTGGGTGGGACAGGGGGCACAGATACGCAGTATTTT.

The V gene is TRBV4-3, the J gene TRBJ2-5, with 8 bases aligning to TRBD1. V lost 4 bases, J lost 5 bases, and 9 bases stayed unmatched. The CDR3 covers 15 residues. Germline lookup yields CDR1 LGHNA and CDR2 YSLEER. CDR3 nucleotides: TGCGCCAGCAGCCCAGGGGGCGCGCTGCGGGAGACCCAGTACTTC. Its protein product is CASSPGGALRETQYF.

This chain joins TRBV27 and TRBJ2-1; a weak D match, TRBD2 (5 bases). V was pared by 7 bases and J by 11 bases, with 18 bases between. This CDR3 has 13 residues. Germline V gene data show CDR1 as MNHEY and CDR2 as SMNVEV (reference sequence). DNA of the CDR3: TGTGCCAGCACTTCGGCCACTCCGGGAAAGCAGTTCTTC. This translates into CASTSATPGKQFF.

The CDR3 protein is CASSSKAAQANYEQYF. The CDR3 nucleotides read TGTGCCAGCAGCTCCAAAGCGGCCCAGGCCAACTACGAGCAGTACTTC. The rearrangement links TRBV5-6 to TRBJ2-7; D is perhaps TRBD2 (5 bases). Between the trimmed V and J ends, which lost 3 bases and 3 bases, there was a span of 19 bases. Germline CDR1 SGHDT, CDR2 YYEEEE. The CDR3 runs 16 residues.

This clone was recorded only once. J is TRBJ2-3 and V is TRBV19; 11 bases map to TRBD2. This CDR3 region has 21 residues. The germline gives CDR1 LNHDA, CDR2 SQIVND (reference sequence). The V and J ends lost 3 bases and 5 bases, in that order; junction bases with no gene match: 22. The CDR3 protein is CASSMKIVVAGGPRGVDTQYF. In DNA form, the CDR3 reads TGTGCCAGTAGTATGAAAATAGTGGTAGCGGGAGGGCCCAGGGGAGTAGATACGCAGTATTTT.

In this sample, this clone turned up a few times. The chain links TRBV19 to TRBJ1-1, with a weak D call TRBD1 (5 bases). V was trimmed by 3 bases and J by 4 bases, leaving 12 bases between them. This CDR3 has 14 amino acids. Germline V lookup: CDR1 LNHDA, CDR2 SQIVND (reference sequence). CDR3: CASSIPGLFTEAFF. Here the CDR3 DNA reads TGTGCCAGTAGTATTCCAGGGTTGTTCACTGAAGCTTTCTTT.

The chain recombines TRBV4-3 with TRBJ2-7; the D is unclear. The CDR3 is 17 amino acids. The germline V gene encodes CDR1 LGHNA and CDR2 YSLEER. Trimming took off 4 bases at V and 5 bases at J, with 24 bases between the two ends. As DNA, the CDR3 is TGCGCCAGCAGCCCCCGGTTACAGCTTGGTGTTTCCCACGAGCAGTACTTC. Protein sequence: CASSPRLQLGVSHEQYF.

The rearrangement joins TRBV29-1 to TRBJ1-1, with a possible D match to TRBD1 (5 bases). Looked up from germline, CDR1 is SQVTM and CDR2 is ANQGSEA. CDR3 size: 13 residues. The germline V and J ends were trimmed by 0 bases and 2 bases, with 7 bases remaining between them. The CDR3 protein is CSVEDWGNTEAFF. Here the CDR3 DNA reads TGCAGCGTTGAAGACTGGGGCAACACTGAAGCTTTCTTT. The full variable domain, with the rest looked up from reference TRBV29-1 and TRBJ1-1, is SAVISQKPSRDICQRGTSLTIQCQVDSQVTMMFWYRQQPGQSLTLIATANQGSEATYESGFVIDKFPISRPNLTFSTLTVSNMSPEDSSIYLCSVEDWGNTEAFFGQGTRLTVV.

The genes are TRBV19 and TRBJ1-4; possible D gene TRBD1, 6 bases. The CDR3 covers 17 residues. Trimming stripped 2 bases from V and 0 bases from J, with 13 bases between. CDR1 LNHDA and CDR2 SQIVND come from the germline V gene (reference sequence). The CDR3 DNA reads TGTGCCAGTAGTATACCCCGACAGGATGCAACTAATGAAAAACTGTTTTTT. This sequence encodes CASSIPRQDATNEKLFF.

V gene TRBV27 combines with J gene TRBJ2-1; 7 bases align to TRBD1. CDR1 and CDR2 (germline): MNHEY, SMNVEV (reference sequence). The length of the CDR3 is 15 residues. Trimming took 2 bases from V and 2 from J; bases not matched to a gene: 3. This CDR3 is CASSLTGAPYNEQFF. In nucleotides, the CDR3 is TGTGCCAGCAGTTTAACAGGGGCCCCCTACAATGAGCAGTTCTTC.

The chain has TRBV6-1 and TRBJ2-7, with TRBD2 as a possible D gene (6 bases). Trimming removed 4 bases from V and 4 bases from J, with 14 bases in between. The length of the CDR3 is 14 residues. Per the germline V gene, CDR1 is MNHNS and CDR2 is SASEGT. The CDR3, as DNA: TGTGCCAGCAGTGGGGACTGGGGGAATTACGAGCAGTACTTC. This translates into CASSGDWGNYEQYF.